These 11 T cell receptor beta chains share one sample of origin, sequenced in a study of CD8+CD57+ T cells in acquired aplastic anemia. TCR beta VDJ and CDR3 profiling used genomic DNA as template. TCRdb fed the reads into MiXCR, producing one record per CDR3 protein. The sample consists of roughly 130,000 distinct CDR3 sequences, around 50% of them appearing once. The specimen was sorted CD4+, CD8+, or CD8+CD57+ T cells (not recorded which) from PBMCs. The receptors stem from a human donor in good health, serving as a control.

A note on this clonotype: A much larger clone differs by one base, so this may be a read error. This rearrangement joins TRBV6-5 to TRBJ2-7, with 10 bases fitting TRBD2. The length of the CDR3 is 17 residues. Trimming took 4 bases from V and 5 from J; bases not matched to a gene: 14. From germline, CDR1 is MNHEY and CDR2 SVGAGI. In DNA form, the CDR3 reads TGTGCCAGCAGTTCGAGAGGAACTAGCGGGGAGTCCCACGAGCAGTACTTC. Translation gives CASSSRGTSGESHEQYF.

V is TRBV11-2 and J is TRBJ2-7, with D maybe TRBD2 (5 bases). The assigned J gene may be wrong: the sequence end matches TRBJ2-1 better. The CDR3 length is 17 residues. Germline V gene data show CDR1 as SGHAT and CDR2 as FQNNGV. CDR3 sequence: CASSLSSVGWGAHEQFF. In nucleotides, the CDR3 is TGTGCCAGCAGCTTATCCTCCGTCGGGTGGGGAGCCCATGAGCAGTTCTTC.

The chain is built from TRBV2 and TRBJ1-6, with D hard to call. The CDR3 extends over 15 amino acids. Trimming pared 6 bases from V and 6 bases from J, leaving 15 bases between. Per germline, CDR1 SNHLY and CDR2 FYNNEI. The CDR3 nucleotides are TGTGCCAGCAGCTTAAGTGCAGGACGTAATTCACCCCTCCACTTT. It yields the protein CASSLSAGRNSPLHF.

In this sample, this clonotype turned up many times. The genes are TRBV7-8 and TRBJ2-1, with D tentatively TRBD1 (6 bases). CDR3 size: 13 residues. Looked up from germline, CDR1 is SGHVS and CDR2 is FQNEAQ. V lost 5 bases, J lost 5 bases, and 10 bases lay in between. CDR3 region: CASSPDRNNEQFF. CDR3 in DNA: TGTGCCAGCAGCCCCGACAGGAACAATGAGCAGTTCTTC.

The CDR3 reads CASSDRGGLGYTF. The CDR3 DNA follows: TGCGCCAGCAGTGACAGGGGAGGGCTAGGCTACACCTTC. This chain joins TRBV10-2 and TRBJ1-2; D possibly corresponds to TRBD1 (6 bases). Between the trimmed V and J ends, which lost 3 bases and 8 bases, there was a span of 13 bases. CDR1 WSHSY and CDR2 SAAADI come from the germline V gene. This CDR3 has 13 residues.

This clonotype was seen only once. The chain links TRBV9 to TRBJ2-3, with D uncertain. Trimming pared 4 bases from V and 4 bases from J, leaving 10 bases between. Germline V lookup: CDR1 SGDLS, CDR2 YYNGEE. The CDR3 is 13 residues long. CDR3 in DNA: TGTGCCAGCAGCCGCTCAACGGCAGATACGCAGTATTTT. It translates to CASSRSTADTQYF.

The chain carries TRBV29-1 and TRBJ1-2; the match to TRBD1 covers 8 bases. Germline values: CDR1 SQVTM, CDR2 ANQGSEA. V gave up 6 bases and J gave up 2 bases; unmatched junction bases: 11. The CDR3 totals 15 residues. The CDR3 region is CSVSSGQEKNYGYTF. For the CDR3, the DNA is TGCAGCGTCTCTTCGGGACAGGAGAAGAACTATGGCTACACCTTC.

This chain links TRBV2 with TRBJ2-3; 8 bases fit TRBD2. The CDR3 is 16 amino acids. Germline V gene lookup returns CDR1 SNHLY and CDR2 FYNNEI. V lost 3 bases and J lost 2; bases outside the gene matches: 7. CDR3 DNA: TGTGCCAGCAGTGACAGGGGAGCGGGAGTCACAGATACGCAGTATTTT. Translated, it gives CASSDRGAGVTDTQYF.

This sequence joins TRBV10-3 and TRBJ1-6, with D hard to call. CDR1 is ENHRY and CDR2 is SYGVKD in the germline V gene. The CDR3 loop spans 15 amino acids. The ends were cut back, 2 bases at V and 10 bases at J, with 15 bases in the middle. CDR3 coding DNA: TGTGCCATCAGTGAGCTTGGAGGGTCGGGCTCACCCCTCCACTTT. Translating it yields CAISELGGSGSPLHF.

Of note for this clonotype: A much bigger clone sits one base away, suggesting this may be a read error. The genes are TRBV7-2 and TRBJ2-7; D not resolved. Germline-derived CDR1 and CDR2 are SGHTA and FQGNSA. V was cut by 3 bases and J by 0 bases, with 9 bases left in between. The CDR3 is 14 amino acids. CDR3 region: CASSFGRYSYEQYF. As DNA, the CDR3 is TGTGCCAGCAGCTTCGGGCGGTACTCCTACGAGCAGTACTTC.

This clonotype occurred many times. The J gene is TRBJ2-4, the V gene TRBV16, with 8 bases identical to TRBD2. This CDR3 region has 19 residues. CDR1 is KGHSY, CDR2 FQNENV, per germline. The junction had 14 bases not matched to a gene; V was cut back by 1 base and J by 3 bases. The CDR3 DNA reads as TGTGCCAGCAGCCAATTCCCCACCTTAGCGGGGAAAGTCAAAAACATTCAGTACTTC. Translating it yields CASSQFPTLAGKVKNIQYF. The whole variable domain, filled in from reference TRBV16 and TRBJ2-4, reads GEEVAQTPKHLVRGEGQKAKLYCAPIKGHSYVFWYQQVLKNEFKFLISFQNENVFDETGMPKERFSAKCLPNSPCSLEIQATKLEDSAVYFCASSQFPTLAGKVKNIQYFGAGTRLSVL.